The rows below give T cell receptor beta chains drawn from one sample of a study of CD8 T cells in Susac syndrome. TCRdb passed the immunoSEQ multiplex PCR reads through MiXCR, listing each CDR3 protein once. The profile covers about 80,000 distinct CDR3 sequences, with roughly nine tenths appearing a single time and around 0.5% taken by the ten largest. The sample consisted of CD8+ T cells from PBMCs. All receptors derive from a human donor with multiple sclerosis. Both conserved end residues are part of each CDR3. D genes are given only for firm matches.

D gene: TRBD2
V gene: TRBV4-1
J gene: TRBJ2-2
CDR3 DNA: TGCGCCAGCAGCCAAAGGGGTAGCGGGTATGGCGGGGAGCTGTTTTTT
CDR3 protein: CASSQRGSGYGGELFF

D gene: TRBD2
V gene: TRBV4-1
J gene: TRBJ2-1
CDR3 DNA: TGCGCCAGCAGCCAAGGGGCGGGGGGGCTTGGTGAGCAGTTCTTC
CDR3 protein: CASSQGAGGLGEQFF

D gene: -
V gene: TRBV21-1
J gene: TRBJ2-5
CDR3 DNA: TGTGCCACCTTTATACACGGGGACAGGGGGGGTCCGGAGACCCAGTACTTC
CDR3 protein: CATFIHGDRGGPETQYF

D gene: TRBD1
V gene: TRBV10-2
J gene: TRBJ2-7
CDR3 DNA: TGCGCCAGCAGAGGGACAGGGGGCTACGAGCAGTACTTC
CDR3 protein: CASRGTGGYEQYF

D gene: -
V gene: TRBV27
J gene: TRBJ2-5
CDR3 DNA: TGTGCCAGCAGTCCCGACTCGCGCGGCGGTTCAGAGACCCAGTACTTC
CDR3 protein: CASSPDSRGGSETQYF

D gene: -
V gene: TRBV30
J gene: TRBJ2-7
CDR3 DNA: TGTGCCTGGAGTCTCCAGCCCAGGGGAGGGGACGAGCAGTACTTC
CDR3 protein: CAWSLQPRGGDEQYF

D gene: TRBD1
V gene: TRBV24-1
J gene: TRBJ1-1
CDR3 DNA: TGTGCCACCAGTGATCCCGCAGGGGGCGAGGGCACTGAAGCTTTCTTT
CDR3 protein: CATSDPAGGEGTEAFF

D gene: TRBD1
V gene: TRBV14
J gene: TRBJ1-4
CDR3 DNA: TGTGCCAGCAGCCCAACAGGGGCAACTAATGAAAAACTGTTTTTT
CDR3 protein: CASSPTGATNEKLFF

D gene: -
V gene: TRBV19
J gene: TRBJ2-1
CDR3 DNA: TGTGCCAGTAGTATAGCCGCTTCCCACTACAATAATGAGCAGTTCTTC
CDR3 protein: CASSIAASHYNNEQFF

D gene: -
V gene: TRBV13
J gene: TRBJ2-1
CDR3 DNA: TGTGCCAGCAGCTTCGGCGGGACCAGCTCCTACAATGAGCAGTTCTTC
CDR3 protein: CASSFGGTSSYNEQFF

D gene: TRBD1
V gene: TRBV18
J gene: TRBJ1-4
CDR3 DNA: TGTGCCAGCTCACCACCTAAGCCCCCGGGGGACAGTAATGAAAAACTGTTTTTT
CDR3 protein: CASSPPKPPGDSNEKLFF

D gene: TRBD2
V gene: TRBV9
J gene: TRBJ2-1
CDR3 DNA: TGTGCCAGCAGCGTTTCCGGGACTAGCGCGGTTGAGCAGTTCTTC
CDR3 protein: CASSVSGTSAVEQFF